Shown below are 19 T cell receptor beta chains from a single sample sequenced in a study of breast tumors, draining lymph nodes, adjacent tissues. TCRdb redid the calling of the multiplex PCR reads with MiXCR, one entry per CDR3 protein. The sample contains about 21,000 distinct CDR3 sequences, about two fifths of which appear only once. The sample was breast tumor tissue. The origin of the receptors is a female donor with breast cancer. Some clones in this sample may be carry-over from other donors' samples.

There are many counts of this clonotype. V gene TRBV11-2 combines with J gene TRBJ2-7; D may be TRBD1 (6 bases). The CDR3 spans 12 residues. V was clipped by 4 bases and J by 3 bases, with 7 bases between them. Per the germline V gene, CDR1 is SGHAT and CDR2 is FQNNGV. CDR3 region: CASSWTDYEQYF. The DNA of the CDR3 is TGTGCCAGCAGCTGGACAGACTACGAGCAGTACTTC. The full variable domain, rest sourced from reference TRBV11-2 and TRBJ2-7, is EAGVAQSPRYKIIEKRQSVAFWCNPISGHATLYWYQQILGQGPKLLIQFQNNGVVDDSQLPKDRFSAERLKGVDSTLKIQPAKLEDSAVYLCASSWTDYEQYFGPGTRLTVT.

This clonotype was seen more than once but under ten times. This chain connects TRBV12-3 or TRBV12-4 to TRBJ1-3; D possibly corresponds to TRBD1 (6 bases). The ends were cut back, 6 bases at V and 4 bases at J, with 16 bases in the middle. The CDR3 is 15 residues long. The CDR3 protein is CASRFKGGSGNTIYF. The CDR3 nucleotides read TGTGCCAGCAGGTTTAAGGGGGGCTCAGGAAACACCATATATTTT.

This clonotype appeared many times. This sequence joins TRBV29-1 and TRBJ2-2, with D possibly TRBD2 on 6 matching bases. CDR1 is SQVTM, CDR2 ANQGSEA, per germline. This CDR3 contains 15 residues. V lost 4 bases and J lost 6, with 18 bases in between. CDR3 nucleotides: TGCAGCGTTGCGTTCGGGGGATCCGGCGCCGGGGAGCTGTTTTTT. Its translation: CSVAFGGSGAGELFF.

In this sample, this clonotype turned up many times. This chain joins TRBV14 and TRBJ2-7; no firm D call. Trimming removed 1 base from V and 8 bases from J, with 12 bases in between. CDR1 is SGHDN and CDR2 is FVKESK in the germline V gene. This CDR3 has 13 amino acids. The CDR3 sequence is CASSQGFAVQQYF. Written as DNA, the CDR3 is TGTGCCAGCAGCCAAGGCTTCGCGGTGCAGCAGTACTTC. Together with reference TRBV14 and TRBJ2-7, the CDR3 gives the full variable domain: EAGVTQFPSHSVIEKGQTVTLRCDPISGHDNLYWYRRVMGKEIKFLLHFVKESKQDESGMPNNRFLAERTGGTYSTLKVQPAELEDSGVYFCASSQGFAVQQYFGPGTRLTVT.

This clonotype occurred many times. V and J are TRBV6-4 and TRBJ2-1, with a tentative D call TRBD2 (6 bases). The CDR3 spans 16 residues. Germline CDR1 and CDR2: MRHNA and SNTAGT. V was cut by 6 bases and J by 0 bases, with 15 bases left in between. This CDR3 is CASRPWGGTSYNEQFF. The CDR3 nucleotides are TGTGCCAGCAGACCCTGGGGCGGGACCTCCTACAATGAGCAGTTCTTC.

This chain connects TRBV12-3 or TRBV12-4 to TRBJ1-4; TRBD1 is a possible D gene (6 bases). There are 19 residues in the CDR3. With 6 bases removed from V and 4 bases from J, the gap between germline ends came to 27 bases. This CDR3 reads CASSLLRGARGSINEKLFF. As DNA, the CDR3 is TGTGCCAGCAGCCTTTTAAGGGGGGCACGGGGGAGTATTAATGAAAAACTGTTTTTT.

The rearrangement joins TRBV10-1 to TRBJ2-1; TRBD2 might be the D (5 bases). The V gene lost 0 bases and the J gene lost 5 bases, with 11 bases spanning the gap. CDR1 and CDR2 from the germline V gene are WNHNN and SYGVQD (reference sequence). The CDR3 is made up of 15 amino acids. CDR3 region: CASSESMGRNNEQFF. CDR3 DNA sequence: TGCGCCAGCAGTGAGTCTATGGGGAGAAACAATGAGCAGTTCTTC.

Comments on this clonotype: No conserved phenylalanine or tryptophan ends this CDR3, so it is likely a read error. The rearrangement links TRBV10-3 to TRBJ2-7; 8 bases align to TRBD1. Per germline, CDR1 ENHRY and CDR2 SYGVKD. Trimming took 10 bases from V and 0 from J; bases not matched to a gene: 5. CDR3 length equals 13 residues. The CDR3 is CATWTGSSYEQYS. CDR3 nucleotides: TGTGCCACTTGGACAGGGAGCTCCTACGAGCAGTACTCC.

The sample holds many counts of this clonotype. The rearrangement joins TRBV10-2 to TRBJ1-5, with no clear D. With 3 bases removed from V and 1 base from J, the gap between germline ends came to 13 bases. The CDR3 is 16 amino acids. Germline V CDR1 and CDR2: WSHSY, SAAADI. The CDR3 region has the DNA TGCGCCAGCAGTGAATGGGTTCAACGGAGCAATCAGCCCCAGCATTTT. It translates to CASSEWVQRSNQPQHF.

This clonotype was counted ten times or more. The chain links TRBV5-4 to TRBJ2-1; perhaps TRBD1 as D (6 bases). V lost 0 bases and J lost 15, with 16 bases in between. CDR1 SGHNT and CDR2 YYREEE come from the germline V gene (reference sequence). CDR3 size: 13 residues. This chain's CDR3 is CASSLAVGLDRFF. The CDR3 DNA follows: TGTGCCAGCAGCTTGGCGGTTGGCTTGGACAGGTTCTTC.

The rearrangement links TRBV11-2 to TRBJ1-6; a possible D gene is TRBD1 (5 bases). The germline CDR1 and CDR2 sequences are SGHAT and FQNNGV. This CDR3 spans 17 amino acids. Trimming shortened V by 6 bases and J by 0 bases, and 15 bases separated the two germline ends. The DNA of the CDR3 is TGTGCCAGCAGTTCTGACAGCGGGAGCTCCTATAATTCACCCCTCCACTTT. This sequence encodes CASSSDSGSSYNSPLHF.

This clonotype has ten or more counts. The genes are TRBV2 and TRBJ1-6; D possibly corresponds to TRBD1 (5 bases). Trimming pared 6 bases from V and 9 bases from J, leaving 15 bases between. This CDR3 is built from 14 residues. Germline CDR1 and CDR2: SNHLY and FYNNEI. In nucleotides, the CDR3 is TGTGCCAGCAGGGAATCGGGACGGCTTTCACCCCTCCACTTT. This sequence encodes CASRESGRLSPLHF.

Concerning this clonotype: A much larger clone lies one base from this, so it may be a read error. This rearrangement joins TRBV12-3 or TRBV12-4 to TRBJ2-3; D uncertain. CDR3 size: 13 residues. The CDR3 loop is CASSSPPGDAQYF. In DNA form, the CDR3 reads TGTGCCAGCAGTTCCCCCCCCGGAGATGCGCAGTATTTT.

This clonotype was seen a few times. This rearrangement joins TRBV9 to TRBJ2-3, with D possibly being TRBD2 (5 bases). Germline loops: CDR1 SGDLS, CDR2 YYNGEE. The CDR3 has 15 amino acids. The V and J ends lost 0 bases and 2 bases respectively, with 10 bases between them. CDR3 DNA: TGTGCCAGCAGCGTAGATAGCGAGCACACAGATACGCAGTATTTT. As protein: CASSVDSEHTDTQYF.

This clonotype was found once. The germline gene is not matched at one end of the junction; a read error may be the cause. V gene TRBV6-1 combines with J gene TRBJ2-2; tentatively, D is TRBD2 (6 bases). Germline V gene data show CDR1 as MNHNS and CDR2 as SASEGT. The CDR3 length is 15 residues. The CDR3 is CTSSLTGTVVGELFF. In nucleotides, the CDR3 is TGTACCAGCAGTCTAACCGGGACTGTGGTCGGGGAGCTGTTTTTT.

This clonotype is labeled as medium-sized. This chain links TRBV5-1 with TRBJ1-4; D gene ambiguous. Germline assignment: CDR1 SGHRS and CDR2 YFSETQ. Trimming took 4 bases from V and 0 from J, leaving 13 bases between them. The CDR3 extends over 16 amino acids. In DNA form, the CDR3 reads TGCGCCAGCAGCCCGTTCCTAGGCGCAACTAATGAAAAACTGTTTTTT. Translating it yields CASSPFLGATNEKLFF. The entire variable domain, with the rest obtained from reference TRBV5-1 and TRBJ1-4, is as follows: KAGVTQTPRYLIKTRGQQVTLSCSPISGHRSVSWYQQTPGQGLQFLFEYFSETQRNKGNFPGRFSGRQFSNSRSEMNVSTLELGDSALYLCASSPFLGATNEKLFFGSGTQLSVL.

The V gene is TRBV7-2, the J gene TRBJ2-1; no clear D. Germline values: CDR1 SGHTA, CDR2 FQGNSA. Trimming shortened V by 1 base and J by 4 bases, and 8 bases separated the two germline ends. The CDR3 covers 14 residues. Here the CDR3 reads CASSLEIGYNEQFF. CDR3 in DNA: TGTGCCAGCAGCTTAGAGATTGGATACAATGAGCAGTTCTTC.

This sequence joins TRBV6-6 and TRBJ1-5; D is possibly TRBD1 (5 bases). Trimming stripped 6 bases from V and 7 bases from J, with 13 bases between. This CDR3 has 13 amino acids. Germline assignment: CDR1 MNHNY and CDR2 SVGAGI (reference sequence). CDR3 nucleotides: TGTGCCAGCAGGGGTCGCGGGGGGCAGCCCCAGCATTTT. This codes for CASRGRGGQPQHF.

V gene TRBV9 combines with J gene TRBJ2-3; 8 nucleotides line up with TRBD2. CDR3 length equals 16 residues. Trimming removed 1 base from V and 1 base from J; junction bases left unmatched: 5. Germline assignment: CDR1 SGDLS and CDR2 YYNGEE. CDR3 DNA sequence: TGTGCCAGCAGCGTAAGTGAACTAGCGGGCACAGATACGCAGTATTTT. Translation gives CASSVSELAGTDTQYF.